This T cell receptor beta chain came from a study of blood T cell repertoires in COVID-19. This clone was seen only once. Clones were read by immunoSEQ multiplex PCR, and TCRdb kept only the in-frame ones, dropping some. The sample records approximately 69,000 clones, roughly 76% being singletons. The ends lost 5 bases at V and 0 bases at J; junction bases unmatched: 15. Germline V gives CDR1 SGHTA, CDR2 FQGNSA. The CDR3 covers 19 residues. The sequence derives from a woman in her 70s with acute or convalescent COVID-19. The J gene is TRBJ1-1, the V gene TRBV7-2, with 10 nucleotides matching TRBD1. Sample: peripheral blood. This chain's CDR3 is CASSKRGSGTGAMNTEAFF. The DNA for the CDR3 is TGTGCCAGCAGCAAAAGAGGATCCGGGACAGGGGCCATGAACACTGAAGCTTTCTTT.